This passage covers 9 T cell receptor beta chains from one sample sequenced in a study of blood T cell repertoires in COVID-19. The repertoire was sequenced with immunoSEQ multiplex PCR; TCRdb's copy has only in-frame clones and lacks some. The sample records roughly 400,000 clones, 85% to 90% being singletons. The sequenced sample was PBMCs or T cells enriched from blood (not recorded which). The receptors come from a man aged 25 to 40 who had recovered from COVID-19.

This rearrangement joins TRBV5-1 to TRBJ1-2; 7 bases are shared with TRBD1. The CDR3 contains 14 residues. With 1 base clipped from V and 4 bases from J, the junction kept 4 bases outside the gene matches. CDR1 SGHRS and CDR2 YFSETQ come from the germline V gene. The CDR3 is CASSLQGEAYGYTF. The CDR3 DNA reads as TGCGCCAGCAGCTTGCAGGGGGAAGCCTATGGCTACACCTTC. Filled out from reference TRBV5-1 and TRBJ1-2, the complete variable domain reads KAGVTQTPRYLIKTRGQQVTLSCSPISGHRSVSWYQQTPGQGLQFLFEYFSETQRNKGNFPGRFSGRQFSNSRSEMNVSTLELGDSALYLCASSLQGEAYGYTFGSGTRLTVV.

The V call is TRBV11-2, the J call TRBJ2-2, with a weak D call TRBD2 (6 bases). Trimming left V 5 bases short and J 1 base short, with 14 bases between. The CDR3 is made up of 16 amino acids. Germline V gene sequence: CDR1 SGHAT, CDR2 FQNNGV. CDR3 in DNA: TGTGCCAGCAGCCCCAGGGCGGGGAAGAACACCGGGGAGCTGTTTTTT. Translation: CASSPRAGKNTGELFF. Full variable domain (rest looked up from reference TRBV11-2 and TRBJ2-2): EAGVAQSPRYKIIEKRQSVAFWCNPISGHATLYWYQQILGQGPKLLIQFQNNGVVDDSQLPKDRFSAERLKGVDSTLKIQPAKLEDSAVYLCASSPRAGKNTGELFFGEGSRLTVL.

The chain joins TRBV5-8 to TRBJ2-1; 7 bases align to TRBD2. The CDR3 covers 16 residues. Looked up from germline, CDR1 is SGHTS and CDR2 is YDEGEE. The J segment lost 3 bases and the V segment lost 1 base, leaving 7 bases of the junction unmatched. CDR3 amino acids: CASSLFAGDVYNEQFF. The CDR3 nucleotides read TGTGCCAGCAGCTTGTTCGCGGGGGACGTCTACAATGAGCAGTTCTTC.

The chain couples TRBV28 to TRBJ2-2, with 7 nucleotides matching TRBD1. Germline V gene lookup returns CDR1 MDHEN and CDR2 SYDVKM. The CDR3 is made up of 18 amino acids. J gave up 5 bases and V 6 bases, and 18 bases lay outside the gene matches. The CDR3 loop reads CASSPSFFNRGVTGELFF. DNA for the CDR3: TGTGCCAGCAGCCCCTCCTTTTTCAACAGGGGCGTAACCGGGGAGCTGTTTTTT.

The CDR3 region is CASSLAPGSNEAFF. DNA for the CDR3: TGCGCCAGCAGCTTGGCGCCAGGATCTAATGAAGCTTTCTTT. The chain recombines TRBV5-1 with TRBJ1-1; no firm D call. The V gene lost 0 bases and the J gene lost 7 bases, with 13 bases spanning the gap. In germline, CDR1 is SGHRS, CDR2 YFSETQ. The CDR3 loop spans 14 amino acids.

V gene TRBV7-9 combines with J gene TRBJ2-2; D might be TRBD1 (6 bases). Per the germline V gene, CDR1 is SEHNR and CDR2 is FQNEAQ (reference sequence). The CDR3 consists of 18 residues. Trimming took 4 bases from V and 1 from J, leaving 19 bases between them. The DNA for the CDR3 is TGTGCCAGCAGCTCCCCCTTTGGGGGCGGTGAGAACACCGGGGAGCTGTTTTTT. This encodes CASSSPFGGGENTGELFF.

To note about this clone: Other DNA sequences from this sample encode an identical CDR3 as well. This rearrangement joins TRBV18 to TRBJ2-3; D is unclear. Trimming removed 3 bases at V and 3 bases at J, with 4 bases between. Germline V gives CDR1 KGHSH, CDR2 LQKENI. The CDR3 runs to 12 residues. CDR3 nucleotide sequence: TGTGCCAGCTCACCCGGGACAGATACGCAGTATTTT. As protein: CASSPGTDTQYF. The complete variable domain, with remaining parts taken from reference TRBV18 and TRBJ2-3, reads NAGVMQNPRHLVRRRGQEARLRCSPMKGHSHVYWYRQLPEEGLKFMVYLQKENIIDESGMPKERFSAEFPKEGPSILRIQQVVRGDSAAYFCASSPGTDTQYFGPGTRLTVL.

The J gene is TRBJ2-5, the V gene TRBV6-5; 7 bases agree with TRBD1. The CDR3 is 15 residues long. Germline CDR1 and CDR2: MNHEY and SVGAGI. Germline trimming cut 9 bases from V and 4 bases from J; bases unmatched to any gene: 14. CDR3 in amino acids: CASTETGASGETQYF. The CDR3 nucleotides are TGTGCCAGTACCGAAACAGGGGCCTCGGGAGAGACCCAGTACTTC.

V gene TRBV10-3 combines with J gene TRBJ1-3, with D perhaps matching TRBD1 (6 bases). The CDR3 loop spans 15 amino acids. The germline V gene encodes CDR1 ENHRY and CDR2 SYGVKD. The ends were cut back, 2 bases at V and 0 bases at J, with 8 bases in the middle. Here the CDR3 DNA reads TGTGCCATCAGTGAGGGGACATACTCTGGAAACACCATATATTTT. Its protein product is CAISEGTYSGNTIYF.